This T cell receptor beta chain was captured in a study of technical replicates of blood from several donors. Using immunoSEQ multiplex PCR, the repertoire was profiled, and TCRdb retains in-frame clones only, with some absent. In the table there are 50,000 to 80,000 clones, approximately 86% of which are singletons. Trimming took 0 bases from V and 1 from J; bases not matched to a gene: 4. From germline, CDR1 is PRHDT and CDR2 FYEKMQ (reference sequence). The CDR3 contains 16 residues. Sequencing was carried out using PBMCs. The TCR originated in a human donor in good health. Some clones in this sample may be carry-over from other donors' samples. The chain links TRBV13 to TRBJ2-3; 7 bases fit TRBD1. The CDR3: CASSLGRDSRTDTQYF. In DNA, the CDR3 is TGTGCCAGCAGCTTAGGCCGGGACAGCCGCACAGATACGCAGTATTTT. Full variable domain (remainder filled in from reference TRBV13 and TRBJ2-3): AAGVIQSPRHLIKEKRETATLKCYPIPRHDTVYWYQQGPGQDPQFLISFYEKMQSDKGSIPDRFSAQQFSDYHSELNMSSLELGDSALYFCASSLGRDSRTDTQYFGPGTRLTVL.